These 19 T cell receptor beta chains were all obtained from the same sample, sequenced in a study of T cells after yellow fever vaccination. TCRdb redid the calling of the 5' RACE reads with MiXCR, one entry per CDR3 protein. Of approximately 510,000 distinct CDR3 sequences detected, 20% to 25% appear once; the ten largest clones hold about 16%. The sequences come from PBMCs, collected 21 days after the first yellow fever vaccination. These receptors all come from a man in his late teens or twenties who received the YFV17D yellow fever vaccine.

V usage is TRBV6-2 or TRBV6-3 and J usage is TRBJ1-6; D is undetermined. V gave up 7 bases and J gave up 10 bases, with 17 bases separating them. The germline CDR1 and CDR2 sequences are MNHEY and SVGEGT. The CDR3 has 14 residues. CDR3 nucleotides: TGTGCCAGCACCCTCGTCGGGTTACGATCACCCCTCCACTTT. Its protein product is CASTLVGLRSPLHF.

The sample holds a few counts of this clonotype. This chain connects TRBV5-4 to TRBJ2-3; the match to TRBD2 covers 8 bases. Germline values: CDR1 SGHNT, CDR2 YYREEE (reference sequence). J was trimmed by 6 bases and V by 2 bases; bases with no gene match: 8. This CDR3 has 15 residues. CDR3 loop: CASSLGGGHWDTQYF. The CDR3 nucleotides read TGTGCCAGCAGCTTAGGCGGGGGGCACTGGGATACGCAGTATTTT.

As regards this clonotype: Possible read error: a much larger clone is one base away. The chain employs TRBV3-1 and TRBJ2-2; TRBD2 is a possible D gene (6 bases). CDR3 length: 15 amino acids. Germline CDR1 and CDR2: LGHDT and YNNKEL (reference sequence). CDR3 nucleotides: TGTGCCTGCAGCCCCTGGGGCGGGGACGCCGGGGAGCTGTTTTTT. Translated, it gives CACSPWGGDAGELFF.

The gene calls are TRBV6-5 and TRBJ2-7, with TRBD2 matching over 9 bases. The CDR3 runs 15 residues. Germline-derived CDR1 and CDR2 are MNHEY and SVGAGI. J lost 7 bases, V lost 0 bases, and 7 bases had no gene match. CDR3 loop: CASSYSVVAGEEQYF. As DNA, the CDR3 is TGTGCCAGCAGTTACTCGGTAGTAGCGGGGGAAGAGCAGTACTTC.

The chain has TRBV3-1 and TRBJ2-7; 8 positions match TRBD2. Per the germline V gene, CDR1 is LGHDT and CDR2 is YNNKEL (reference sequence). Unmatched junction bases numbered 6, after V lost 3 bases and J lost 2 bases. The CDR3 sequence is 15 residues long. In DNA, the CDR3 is TGTGCCAGCAGCCACACCGGGACTAGTCCCTACGAGCAGTACTTC. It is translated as CASSHTGTSPYEQYF.

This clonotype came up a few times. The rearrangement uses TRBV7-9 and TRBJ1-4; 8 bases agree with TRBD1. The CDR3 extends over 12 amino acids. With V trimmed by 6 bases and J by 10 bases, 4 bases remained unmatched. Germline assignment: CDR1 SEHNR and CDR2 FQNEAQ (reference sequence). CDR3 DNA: TGTGCCAGCAGAATTACAGGGGGAAAACTGTTTTTT. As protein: CASRITGGKLFF.

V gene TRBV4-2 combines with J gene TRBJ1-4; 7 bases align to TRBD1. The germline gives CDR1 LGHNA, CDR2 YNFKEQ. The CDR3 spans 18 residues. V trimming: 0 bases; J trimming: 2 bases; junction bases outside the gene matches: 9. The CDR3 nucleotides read TGTGCCAGCAGCCAAGACGTACAGGGGATGATGACTAATGAAAAACTGTTTTTT. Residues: CASSQDVQGMMTNEKLFF.

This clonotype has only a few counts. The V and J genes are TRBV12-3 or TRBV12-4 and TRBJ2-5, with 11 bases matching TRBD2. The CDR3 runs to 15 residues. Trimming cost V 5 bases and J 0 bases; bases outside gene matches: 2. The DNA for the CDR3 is TGTGCCAGCAGTCTGGGACTAGCGGACCAAGAGACCCAGTACTTC. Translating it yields CASSLGLADQETQYF.

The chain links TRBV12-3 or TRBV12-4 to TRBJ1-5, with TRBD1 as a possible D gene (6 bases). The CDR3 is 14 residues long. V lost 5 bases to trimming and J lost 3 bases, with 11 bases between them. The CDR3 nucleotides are TGTGCCAGCAGTAGCCGGGGGCTCAATCAGCCCCAGCATTTT. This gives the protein CASSSRGLNQPQHF.

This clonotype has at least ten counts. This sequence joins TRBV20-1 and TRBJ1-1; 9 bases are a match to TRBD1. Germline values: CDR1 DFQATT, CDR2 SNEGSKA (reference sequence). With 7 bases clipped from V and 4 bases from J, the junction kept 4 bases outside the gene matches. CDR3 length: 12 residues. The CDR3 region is CSVRDRVTEAFF. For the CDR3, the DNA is TGCAGTGTACGGGACAGGGTCACTGAAGCTTTCTTT.

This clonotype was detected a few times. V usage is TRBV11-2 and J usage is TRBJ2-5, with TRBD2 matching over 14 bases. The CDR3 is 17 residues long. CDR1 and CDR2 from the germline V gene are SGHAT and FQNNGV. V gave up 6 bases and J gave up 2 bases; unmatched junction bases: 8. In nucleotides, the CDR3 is TGTGCCAGCAGGTGGACTAGCGGGGGGCAAACTCAAGAGACCCAGTACTTC. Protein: CASRWTSGGQTQETQYF.

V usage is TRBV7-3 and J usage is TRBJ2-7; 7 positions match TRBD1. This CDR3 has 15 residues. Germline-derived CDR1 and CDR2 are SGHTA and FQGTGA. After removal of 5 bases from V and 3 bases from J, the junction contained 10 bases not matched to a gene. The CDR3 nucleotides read TGTGCCAGCAGCCTATACCCGGGACAGTTCTACGAGCAGTACTTC. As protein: CASSLYPGQFYEQYF.

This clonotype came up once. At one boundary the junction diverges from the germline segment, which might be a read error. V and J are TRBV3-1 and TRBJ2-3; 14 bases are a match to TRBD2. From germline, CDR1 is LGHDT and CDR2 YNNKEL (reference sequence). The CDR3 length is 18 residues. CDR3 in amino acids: CATSQGPGLAGEADTQYF. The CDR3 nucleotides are TGTGCCACCAGCCAAGGCCCGGGACTAGCGGGGGAAGCAGATACGCAGTATTTT.

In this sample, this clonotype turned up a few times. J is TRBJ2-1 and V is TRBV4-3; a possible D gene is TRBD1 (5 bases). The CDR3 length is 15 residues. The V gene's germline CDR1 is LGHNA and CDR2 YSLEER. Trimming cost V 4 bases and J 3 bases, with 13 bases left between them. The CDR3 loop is CASSRELTGYNEQFF. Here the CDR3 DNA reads TGCGCCAGCAGCCGAGAGTTAACAGGCTACAATGAGCAGTTCTTC.

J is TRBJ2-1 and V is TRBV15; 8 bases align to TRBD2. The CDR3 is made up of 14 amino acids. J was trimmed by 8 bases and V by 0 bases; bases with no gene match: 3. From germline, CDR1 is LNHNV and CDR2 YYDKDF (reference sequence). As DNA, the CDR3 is TGTGCCACCAGCAGAGAACTAGCGGACTATGAGCAGTTCTTC. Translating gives CATSRELADYEQFF.

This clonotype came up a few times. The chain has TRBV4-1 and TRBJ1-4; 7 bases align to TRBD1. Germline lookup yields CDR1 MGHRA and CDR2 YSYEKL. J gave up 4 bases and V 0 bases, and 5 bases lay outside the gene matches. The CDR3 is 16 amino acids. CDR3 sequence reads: CASSQDDREFNEKLFF. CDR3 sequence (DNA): TGCGCCAGCAGCCAAGACGACAGGGAATTTAATGAAAAACTGTTTTTT.

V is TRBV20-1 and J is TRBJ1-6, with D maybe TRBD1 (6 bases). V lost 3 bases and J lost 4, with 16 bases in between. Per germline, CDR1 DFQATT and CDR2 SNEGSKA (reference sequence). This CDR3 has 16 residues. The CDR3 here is CSARDTGRDYNSPLHF. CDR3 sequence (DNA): TGCAGTGCTAGGGACACAGGGAGAGATTATAATTCACCCCTCCACTTT.

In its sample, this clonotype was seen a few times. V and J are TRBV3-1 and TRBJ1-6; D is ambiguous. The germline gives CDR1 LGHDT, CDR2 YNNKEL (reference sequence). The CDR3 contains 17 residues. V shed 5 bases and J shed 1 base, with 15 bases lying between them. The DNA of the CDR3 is TGTGCCAGCAGCGCCGCGGGTGCGGCGTCCTATAATTCACCCCTCCACTTT. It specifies CASSAAGAASYNSPLHF.

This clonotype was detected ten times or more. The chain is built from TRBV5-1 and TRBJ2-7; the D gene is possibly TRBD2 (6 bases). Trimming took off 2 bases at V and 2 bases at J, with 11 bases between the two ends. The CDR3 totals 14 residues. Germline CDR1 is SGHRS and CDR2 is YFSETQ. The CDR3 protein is CASSFGRGTYEQYF. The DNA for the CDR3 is TGCGCCAGCAGCTTCGGGCGGGGAACCTACGAGCAGTACTTC.